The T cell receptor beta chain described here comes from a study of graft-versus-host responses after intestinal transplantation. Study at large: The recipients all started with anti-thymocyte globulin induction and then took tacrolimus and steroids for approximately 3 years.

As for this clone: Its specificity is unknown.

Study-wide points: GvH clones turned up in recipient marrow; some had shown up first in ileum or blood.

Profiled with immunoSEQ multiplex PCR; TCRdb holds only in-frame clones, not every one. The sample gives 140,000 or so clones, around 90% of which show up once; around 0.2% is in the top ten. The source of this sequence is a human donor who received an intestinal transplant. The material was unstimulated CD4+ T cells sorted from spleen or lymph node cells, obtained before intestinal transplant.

The CDR3 loop is CASKRPGGSYEQYF. In DNA, the CDR3 is TGTGCCAGCAAAAGACCGGGGGGTTCCTACGAGCAGTACTTC. The chain couples TRBV6-5 to TRBJ2-7; the match to TRBD2 covers 7 bases. The germline V gene has CDR1 MNHEY and CDR2 SVGAGI. The CDR3 contains 14 residues. The ends lost 7 bases at V and 1 base at J; junction bases unmatched: 7.